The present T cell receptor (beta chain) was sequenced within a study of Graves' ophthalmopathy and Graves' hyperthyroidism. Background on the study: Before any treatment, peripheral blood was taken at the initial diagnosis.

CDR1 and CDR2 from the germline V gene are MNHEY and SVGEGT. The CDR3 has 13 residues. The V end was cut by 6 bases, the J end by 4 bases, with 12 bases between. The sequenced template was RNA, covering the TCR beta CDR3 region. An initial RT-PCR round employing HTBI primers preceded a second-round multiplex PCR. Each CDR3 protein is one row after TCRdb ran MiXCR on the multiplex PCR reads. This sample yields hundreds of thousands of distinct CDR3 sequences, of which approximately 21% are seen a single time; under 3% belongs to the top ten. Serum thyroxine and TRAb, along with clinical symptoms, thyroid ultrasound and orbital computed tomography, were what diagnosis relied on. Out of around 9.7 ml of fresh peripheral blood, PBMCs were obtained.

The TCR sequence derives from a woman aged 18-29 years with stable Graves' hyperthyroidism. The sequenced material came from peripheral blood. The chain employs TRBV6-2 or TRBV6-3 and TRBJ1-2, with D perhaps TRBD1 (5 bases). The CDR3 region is CASRTPRVYGYTF. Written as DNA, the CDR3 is TGTGCCAGCAGAACCCCCAGGGTCTATGGCTACACCTTC.